The present T cell receptor (beta chain) was sequenced within a study of vaccination and CD4 T cells after COVID-19. Documented treatment: approximately 11-day PBMC culture with coronavirus spike peptide pools or control peptides (ViraFEST assay). Only a few counts were recorded for this clonotype. Its antigen remains unidentified. Cultured CD4+ T cell DNA was sequenced using the Oncomine TCR Beta short-read assay. From the PCR reads, TCRdb called clonotypes with MiXCR, one entry per CDR3 protein. Here the sample spans some 18,000 distinct CDR3 sequences, 45% to 60% being singletons. Study-level points and caveats: From around 21 to 38, the median of SARS-CoV-2-reactive clonotypes rose without reaching significance.

The receptor's source is a human donor who had recovered from COVID-19. The sequencing here drew on CD4+ T cells from blood, cultured in vitro, taken after SARS-CoV-2 vaccination.

In DNA, the CDR3 is TGTGCCAGCGGAACTAGGACTGCGAACTACGAGCAGTACTTC. It encodes CASGTRTANYEQYF. The chain joins TRBV21-1 to TRBJ2-7; the table assigns TRBD2, which was not confirmed against the DNA. TRBV21-1 is flagged as a pseudogene. The CDR3 consists of 14 residues.